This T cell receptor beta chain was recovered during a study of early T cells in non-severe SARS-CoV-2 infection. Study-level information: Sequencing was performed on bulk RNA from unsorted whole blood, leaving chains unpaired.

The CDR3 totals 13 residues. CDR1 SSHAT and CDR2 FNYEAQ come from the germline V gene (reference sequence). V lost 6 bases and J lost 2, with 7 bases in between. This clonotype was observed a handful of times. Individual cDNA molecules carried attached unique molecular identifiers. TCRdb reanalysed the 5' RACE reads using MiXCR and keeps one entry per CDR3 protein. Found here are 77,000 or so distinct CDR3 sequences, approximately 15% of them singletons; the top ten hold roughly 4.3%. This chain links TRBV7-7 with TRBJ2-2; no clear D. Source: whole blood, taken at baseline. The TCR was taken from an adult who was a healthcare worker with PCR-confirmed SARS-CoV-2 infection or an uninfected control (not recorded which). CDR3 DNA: TGTGCCAGCAGTAAGGGAAACACCGGGGAGCTGTTTTTT. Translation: CASSKGNTGELFF.